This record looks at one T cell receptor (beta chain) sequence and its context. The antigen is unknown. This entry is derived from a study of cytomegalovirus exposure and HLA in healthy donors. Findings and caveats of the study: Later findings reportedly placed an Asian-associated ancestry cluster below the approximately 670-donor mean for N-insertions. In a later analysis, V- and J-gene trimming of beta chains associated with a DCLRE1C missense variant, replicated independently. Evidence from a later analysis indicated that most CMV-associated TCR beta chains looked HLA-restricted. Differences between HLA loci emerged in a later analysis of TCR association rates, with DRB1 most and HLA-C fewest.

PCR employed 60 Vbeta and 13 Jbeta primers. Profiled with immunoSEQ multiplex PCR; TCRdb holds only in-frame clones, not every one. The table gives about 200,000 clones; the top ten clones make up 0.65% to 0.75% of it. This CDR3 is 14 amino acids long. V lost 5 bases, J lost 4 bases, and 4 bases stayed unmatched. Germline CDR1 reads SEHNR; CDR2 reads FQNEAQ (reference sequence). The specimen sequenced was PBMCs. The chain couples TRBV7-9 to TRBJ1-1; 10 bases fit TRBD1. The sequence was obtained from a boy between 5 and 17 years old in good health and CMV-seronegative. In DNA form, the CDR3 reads TGTGCCAGCAGCCCCGGGACAGGGGTCACTGAAGCTTTCTTT. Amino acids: CASSPGTGVTEAFF.